Presented here are 27 T cell receptor beta chains from one specimen sequenced in a study of T cells in Graves' hyperthyroidism and ophthalmopathy. The investigators amplified TCR beta CDR3 regions from RNA transcripts. In the first-round RT-PCR of the TCR CDR3, the HTBI primer set was used. TCRdb analysed the multiplex PCR reads with MiXCR anew, one entry per CDR3 protein. Of under 300,000 distinct CDR3 sequences listed, more than 10% were seen once; the top ten hold 7.8%. Sequenced: blood. The receptors here all came from a woman aged 25 to 39 with Graves' hyperthyroidism that later progressed to Graves' ophthalmopathy.

This clonotype was observed many times. The DNA of the CDR3 is TGTGCCAGCAGCGATACTAGCGGCTTTGAGTTCTTC. Protein product: CASSDTSGFEFF. The rearrangement links TRBV7-9 to TRBJ2-1; 8 bases fit TRBD2. The CDR3 is 12 amino acids. The germline gives CDR1 SEHNR, CDR2 FQNEAQ (reference sequence). V dropped 5 bases and J dropped 14; count of bases not matched to a gene: 8.

This clonotype came up many times. The rearrangement joins TRBV7-8 to TRBJ2-3; no clear D. The CDR3 sequence is 12 residues long. The V end was cut by 1 base, the J end by 7 bases, with 6 bases between. Germline V CDR1 and CDR2: SGHVS, FQNEAQ. CDR3 sequence (DNA): TGTGCCAGCAGCTTAGTGGGGAATACGCAGTATTTT. Translation gives CASSLVGNTQYF.

This clonotype has a count of ten or more. V and J are TRBV6-2 or TRBV6-3 and TRBJ1-1; TRBD1 aligns across 9 bases. J gave up 3 bases and V 8 bases, and 1 base lay outside the gene matches. The germline V gene has CDR1 MNHEY and CDR2 SVGEGT. The CDR3 contains 12 residues. CDR3 loop: CASHRGHTEAFF. The CDR3 DNA reads TGTGCCAGCCACAGGGGGCACACTGAAGCTTTCTTT.

This clonotype was seen repeatedly, ten times or more. J is TRBJ2-7 and V is TRBV28; no clear D gene. CDR3 size: 12 residues. With 5 bases removed from V and 6 bases from J, the gap between germline ends came to 11 bases. Germline assignment: CDR1 MDHEN and CDR2 SYDVKM. In DNA, the CDR3 is TGTGCCAGCAGTCTTGGCCCATTCGAGCAGTACTTC. Its translation is CASSLGPFEQYF. The complete variable domain, with remaining parts taken from reference TRBV28 and TRBJ2-7, reads DVKVTQSSRYLVKRTGEKVFLECVQDMDHENMFWYRQDPGLGLRLIYFSYDVKMKEKGDIPEGYSVSREKKERFSLILESASTNQTSMYLCASSLGPFEQYFGPGTRLTVT.

Ten or more counts support this clonotype. The chain carries TRBV3-1 and TRBJ2-7; tentative D call: TRBD2 (6 bases). The CDR3 runs 16 residues. CDR1 and CDR2 from the germline V gene are LGHDT and YNNKEL (reference sequence). Trimming left V 0 bases short and J 2 bases short, with 14 bases between. The CDR3 here is CASSQDGGASTYEQYF. The CDR3 nucleotides read TGTGCCAGCAGCCAAGATGGCGGGGCCTCCACCTACGAGCAGTACTTC.

As concerns this clonotype: With a much larger clone just one base away, this may be a read error. The chain couples TRBV6-1 to TRBJ1-6; TRBD1 is a possible D gene (5 bases). The CDR3 runs to 13 residues. V gave up 6 bases and J gave up 7 bases, with 10 bases separating them. Germline CDR1 MNHNS, CDR2 SASEGT. Written as DNA, the CDR3 is TGTGCCAGCAGGAAGGGGCCGAATTCACCCCTCCACTTT. Translating gives CASRKGPNSPLHF.

This clonotype was found many times. V is TRBV12-3 or TRBV12-4 and J is TRBJ1-1, with TRBD1 matching over 7 bases. The V segment lost 4 bases and the J segment 2 bases; nucleotides outside the gene matches: 10. This CDR3 contains 16 residues. The CDR3 nucleotides read TGTGCCAGCAGTTCGGAGCAGGGGGTCCCAAACACTGAAGCTTTCTTT. Its protein product is CASSSEQGVPNTEAFF.

This clonotype was counted between two and nine times. The chain has TRBV6-1 and TRBJ2-2; TRBD2 matches 8 bases. The J segment lost 14 bases and the V segment lost 0 bases, leaving 14 bases of the junction unmatched. This CDR3 spans 16 amino acids. Germline V gene sequence: CDR1 MNHNS, CDR2 SASEGT. CDR3 protein: CASSEAPGRGDWGLFF. Here the CDR3 DNA reads TGTGCCAGCAGTGAAGCCCCCGGGAGGGGGGACTGGGGACTGTTTTTT.

The chain employs TRBV27 and TRBJ1-6; maybe TRBD1 (5 bases). The germline gives CDR1 MNHEY, CDR2 SMNVEV (reference sequence). The germline V and J ends were trimmed by 6 bases and 7 bases, with 16 bases remaining between them. The CDR3 length is 15 residues. CDR3 sequence reads: CASSLLNRPNSPLHF. The CDR3 region has the DNA TGTGCCAGCAGCCTCCTTAACAGGCCAAATTCACCCCTCCACTTT.

This clonotype was detected ten times or more. This sequence joins TRBV4-3 and TRBJ2-7, with D perhaps given as TRBD1 or TRBD2 (6 bases each). The CDR3 runs 14 residues. Germline CDR1 LGHNA, CDR2 YSLEER. V lost 0 bases and J lost 4, with 10 bases in between. CDR3 DNA: TGCGCCAGCAGCCAAGATCAGGGGAGGTACGAGCAGTACTTC. Translation gives CASSQDQGRYEQYF.

This clonotype has ten or more counts. The V and J genes are TRBV25-1 and TRBJ1-4, with 8 bases aligning to TRBD1. Germline values: CDR1 MGHDK, CDR2 SYGVNS. The length of the CDR3 is 20 residues. The V segment lost 6 bases and the J segment 6 bases; nucleotides outside the gene matches: 24. The CDR3 loop is CASSGQVYGTGTGVDEKLFF. As DNA, the CDR3 is TGTGCCAGCAGCGGGCAGGTCTACGGGACAGGAACCGGGGTGGATGAAAAACTGTTTTTT. The full variable domain, completed using reference TRBV25-1 and TRBJ1-4, is EADIYQTPRYLVIGTGKKITLECSQTMGHDKMYWYQQDPGMELHLIHYSYGVNSTEKGDLSSESTVSRIRTEHFPLTLESARPSHTSQYLCASSGQVYGTGTGVDEKLFFGSGTQLSVL.

Ten or more counts support this clonotype. V gene TRBV28 combines with J gene TRBJ2-7, with D possibly being TRBD1 (5 bases). CDR3 length equals 13 residues. Deletions cut 3 bases from V and 3 bases from J, with 9 bases between. Germline-derived CDR1 and CDR2 are MDHEN and SYDVKM. This CDR3 is CASSFSDSYEQYF. Written as DNA, the CDR3 is TGTGCCAGCAGTTTCTCCGACAGCTACGAGCAGTACTTC.

The V and J genes are TRBV9 and TRBJ2-1, with TRBD2 as a possible D gene (6 bases). This CDR3 contains 15 residues. Trimming removed 4 bases from V and 8 bases from J, with 19 bases in between. The germline V gene has CDR1 SGDLS and CDR2 YYNGEE. This chain's CDR3 is CASSRVPGLVDEQFF. The CDR3 nucleotides are TGTGCCAGCAGCCGCGTACCGGGACTCGTGGATGAGCAGTTCTTC.

The chain has TRBV5-4 and TRBJ2-3; the D call may be TRBD1 or TRBD2 (6 bases each). The CDR3 loop spans 15 amino acids. Trimming shortened V by 0 bases and J by 5 bases, and 13 bases separated the two germline ends. Germline CDR1 SGHNT, CDR2 YYREEE (reference sequence). The DNA for the CDR3 is TGTGCCAGCAGCTTGGTGGGGGGCCGGAAAGATACGCAGTATTTT. It specifies CASSLVGGRKDTQYF.

This clonotype was counted only a few times. The chain is built from TRBV4-2 and TRBJ2-7, with a possible D match to TRBD1 (6 bases). This CDR3 comprises 13 residues. Germline CDR1 and CDR2: LGHNA and YNFKEQ. V shed 6 bases and J shed 5 bases, with 14 bases lying between them. The CDR3 reads CASSGGLTHEQYF. DNA for the CDR3: TGTGCCAGCAGTGGGGGCCTGACCCACGAGCAGTACTTC.

The V and J genes are TRBV27 and TRBJ2-2; D unresolved. The CDR3 totals 16 residues. Trimming cost V 6 bases and J 0 bases, with 14 bases left between them. Germline CDR1 MNHEY, CDR2 SMNVEV (reference sequence). This CDR3 reads CASRRMRFANTGELFF. The CDR3 bases are TGTGCCAGCAGGAGGATGAGGTTCGCGAACACCGGGGAGCTGTTTTTT.

The V gene is TRBV20-1, the J gene TRBJ2-3; tentatively, D is TRBD1 or TRBD2 (5 bases each). The CDR3 has 18 amino acids. The germline V gene has CDR1 DFQATT and CDR2 SNEGSKA (reference sequence). V lost 4 bases and J lost 2, with 25 bases in between. CDR3 nucleotide sequence: TGCAGTGCTACCGGGACCCTCACTCTAGAGGGTTACACAGATACGCAGTATTTT. Encoded protein: CSATGTLTLEGYTDTQYF.

This clonotype was recorded many times. The V and J genes are TRBV11-2 and TRBJ2-5; TRBD1 is a possible D gene (6 bases). Trimming removed 1 base from V and 1 base from J, with 10 bases in between. The CDR3 runs to 15 residues. Germline loops: CDR1 SGHAT, CDR2 FQNNGV. The CDR3: CASSLVGASQETQYF. CDR3 bases: TGTGCCAGCAGCTTAGTGGGGGCGAGCCAAGAGACCCAGTACTTC. Drawing the rest from reference TRBV11-2 and TRBJ2-5, the complete variable domain is EAGVAQSPRYKIIEKRQSVAFWCNPISGHATLYWYQQILGQGPKLLIQFQNNGVVDDSQLPKDRFSAERLKGVDSTLKIQPAKLEDSAVYLCASSLVGASQETQYFGPGTRLLVL.

This clonotype was found many times. The rearrangement joins TRBV7-2 to TRBJ1-3; 8 bases fit TRBD1. The ends lost 4 bases at V and 2 bases at J; junction bases unmatched: 1. Per the germline V gene, CDR1 is SGHTA and CDR2 is FQGNSA. This CDR3 is built from 14 residues. CDR3 sequence (DNA): TGTGCCAGCAGCTCGACAGGGGCTGGAAACACCATATATTTT. It yields the protein CASSSTGAGNTIYF.

This clonotype was detected many times. The V and J genes are TRBV30 and TRBJ2-3, with unresolved D. Germline assignment: CDR1 GTSNPN and CDR2 SVGIG (reference sequence). This CDR3 has 12 amino acids. Trimming cost V 7 bases and J 2 bases, with 10 bases left between them. CDR3 nucleotide sequence: TGTGCCTCCTCGGTATTCACAGATACGCAGTATTTT. Translated, it gives CASSVFTDTQYF.

This clonotype has a count of ten or more. The V gene is TRBV7-8, the J gene TRBJ2-3, with TRBD2 matching over 9 bases. Trimming at V came to 5 bases and at J to 6 bases, leaving 15 bases not matched to a gene. This CDR3 region has 17 residues. Germline CDR1 SGHVS, CDR2 FQNEAQ. The CDR3 here is CASSLYPTSGSTDTQYF. CDR3 DNA sequence: TGTGCCAGCAGCCTGTATCCCACTAGCGGGTCGACTGATACGCAGTATTTT.

This clonotype showed up many times. This rearrangement joins TRBV7-2 to TRBJ2-5; no definite D call. Germline V CDR1 and CDR2: SGHTA, FQGNSA. The length of the CDR3 is 14 residues. The germline V and J ends were trimmed by 1 base and 5 bases, with 11 bases remaining between them. The CDR3 DNA reads TGTGCCAGCAGCTTAGGATCGAAACGGGAGACCCAGTACTTC. Its translation is CASSLGSKRETQYF.

This clonotype was picked up many times. J is TRBJ1-1 and V is TRBV7-2; D ambiguous. The V end was cut by 1 base, the J end by 7 bases, with 13 bases between. Germline values: CDR1 SGHTA, CDR2 FQGNSA. This CDR3 has 14 residues. This CDR3 is CASSLGIQFIEAFF. CDR3 coding DNA: TGTGCCAGCAGCTTAGGAATTCAGTTTATTGAAGCTTTCTTT.

This chain joins TRBV6-9 and TRBJ2-5; TRBD2 matches at 8 bases. Unmatched junction bases numbered 7, after V lost 3 bases and J lost 4 bases. This CDR3 comprises 15 residues. From germline, CDR1 is MNHGY and CDR2 SVAAGI. The CDR3 is CASSYIAGRGETQYF. CDR3 DNA sequence: TGTGCCAGCAGTTACATAGCGGGACGGGGAGAGACCCAGTACTTC.

This clonotype was found many times. V and J are TRBV18 and TRBJ1-1; D is ambiguous. The V and J ends lost 0 bases and 0 bases respectively, with 8 bases between them. The germline gives CDR1 KGHSH, CDR2 LQKENI. This CDR3 contains 15 residues. The CDR3 loop is CASSPPRSMNTEAFF. In DNA, the CDR3 is TGTGCCAGCTCACCACCGAGGAGCATGAACACTGAAGCTTTCTTT.

The rearrangement joins TRBV27 to TRBJ1-5, with D unresolved. Germline V gene lookup returns CDR1 MNHEY and CDR2 SMNVEV (reference sequence). The CDR3 has 15 amino acids. Trimming removed 4 bases from V and 0 bases from J, with 10 bases in between. CDR3 nucleotides: TGTGCCAGCAGTTCCCTGGTAAATAGCAATCAGCCCCAGCATTTT. Translated, it gives CASSSLVNSNQPQHF.

The V call is TRBV10-3, the J call TRBJ2-1; TRBD1 or TRBD2 may be the D gene (5 bases each). The V gene lost 3 bases and the J gene lost 5 bases, with 14 bases spanning the gap. The germline V gene has CDR1 ENHRY and CDR2 SYGVKD. The CDR3 totals 15 residues. The CDR3 protein is CAISDSGTVDNEQFF. The CDR3 DNA is TGTGCCATCAGTGATTCCGGGACGGTTGACAATGAGCAGTTCTTC.